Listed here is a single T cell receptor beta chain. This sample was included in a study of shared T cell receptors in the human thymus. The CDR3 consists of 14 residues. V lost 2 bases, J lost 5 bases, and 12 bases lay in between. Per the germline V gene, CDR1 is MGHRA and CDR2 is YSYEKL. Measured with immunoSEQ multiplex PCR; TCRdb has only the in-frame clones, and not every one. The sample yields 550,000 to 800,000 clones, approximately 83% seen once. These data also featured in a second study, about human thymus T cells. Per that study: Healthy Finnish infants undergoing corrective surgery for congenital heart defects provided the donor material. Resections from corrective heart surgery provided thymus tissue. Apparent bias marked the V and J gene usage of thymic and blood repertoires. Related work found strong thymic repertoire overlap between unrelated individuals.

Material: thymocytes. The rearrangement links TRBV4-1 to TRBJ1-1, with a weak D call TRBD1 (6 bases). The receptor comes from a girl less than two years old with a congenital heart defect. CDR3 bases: TGCGCCAGCAGCCAACCAACAGGGAGAACTGAAGCTTTCTTT. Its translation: CASSQPTGRTEAFF.